The table lists the clone carrying this TCR beta chain with a few counts. Its antigen is undetermined. This entry comes from a study of beta chain features in type 1 diabetes. General study findings and limits: Within patients, naive, central memory and Treg TCRB repertoires seemed more similar than within healthy donors. Patients with type 1 diabetes carried fewer insertions and had more deletions at their VDJ junctions.

The investigators reverse transcribed all of the isolated RNA, so they sequenced expressed TCRB transcripts. The method was immunoSEQ multiplex PCR; TCRdb's version includes in-frame clones alone and lacks a portion of them. Found here are about 260,000 clones, 55% to 70% of them singletons; the top ten hold around 0.057%. Unmatched junction bases numbered 6, after V lost 0 bases and J lost 0 bases. CDR3 size: 16 residues. Germline V CDR1 and CDR2: SGDLS, YYNGEE. This receptor was obtained from a man aged 30 to 45 in good health. The sequenced sample was naive CD4+ T cells from blood. The J gene is TRBJ2-7, the V gene TRBV9, with 7 bases fitting TRBD2. Here the CDR3 DNA reads TGTGCCAGCAGCGTAGCCTTTGGCGGGAGCTCCTACGAGCAGTACTTC. Translation gives CASSVAFGGSSYEQYF.